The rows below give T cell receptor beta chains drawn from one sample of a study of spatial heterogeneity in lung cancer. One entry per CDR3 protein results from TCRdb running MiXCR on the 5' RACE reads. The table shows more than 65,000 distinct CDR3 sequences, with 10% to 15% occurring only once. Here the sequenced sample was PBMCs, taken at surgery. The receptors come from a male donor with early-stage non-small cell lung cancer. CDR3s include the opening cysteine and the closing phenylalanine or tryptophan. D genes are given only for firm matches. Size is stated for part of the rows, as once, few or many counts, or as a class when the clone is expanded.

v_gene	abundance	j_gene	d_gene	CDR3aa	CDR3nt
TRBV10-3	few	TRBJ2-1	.	CAISEARNEQFF	TGTGCCATCAGTGAGGCGAGGAATGAGCAGTTCTTC
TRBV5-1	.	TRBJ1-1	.	CASSLEQVTEAFF	TGCGCCAGCAGCTTGGAACAGGTCACTGAAGCTTTCTTT
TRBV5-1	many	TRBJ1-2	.	CASSLAEDGYTF	TGCGCCAGCAGCTTGGCAGAGGATGGCTACACCTTC
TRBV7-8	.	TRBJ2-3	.	CASSTRVGTFADTQYF	TGTGCCAGCAGCACCCGAGTGGGAACTTTCGCAGATACGCAGTATTTT
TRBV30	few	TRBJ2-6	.	CAWSVKSGANVLTF	TGTGCCTGGAGTGTGAAATCTGGGGCCAACGTCCTGACTTTC
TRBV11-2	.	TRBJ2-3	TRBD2	CASTIWTGLTSGSSTQYF	TGTGCCAGCACCATATGGACAGGCTTGACTAGCGGTTCGTCTACGCAGTATTTT
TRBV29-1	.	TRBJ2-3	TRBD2	CSVERASGRVTDTQYF	TGCAGCGTTGAGCGGGCTAGCGGGAGAGTAACAGATACGCAGTATTTT
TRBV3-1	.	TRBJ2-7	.	CASSPSPGPGEQYF	TGTGCCAGCAGCCCCTCCCCGGGGCCGGGCGAGCAGTACTTC
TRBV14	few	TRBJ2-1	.	CASSQDWGAPGSYNEQFF	TGTGCCAGCAGCCAAGATTGGGGGGCCCCCGGCTCCTACAATGAGCAGTTCTTC
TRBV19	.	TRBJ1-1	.	CASSIDTGWTEAFF	TGTGCCAGTAGTATAGATACGGGTTGGACTGAAGCTTTCTTT
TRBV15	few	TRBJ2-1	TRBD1	CATSREGQGGNEQFF	TGTGCCACCAGCAGAGAGGGACAGGGTGGTAATGAGCAGTTCTTC
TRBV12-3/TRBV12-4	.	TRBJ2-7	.	CASSLDDFSYEQYF	TGTGCCAGCAGTTTAGACGACTTCTCCTACGAGCAGTACTTC
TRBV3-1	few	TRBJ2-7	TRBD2	CASSPPGLAGSYEQYF	TGTGCCAGCAGCCCCCCAGGACTAGCGGGGAGCTACGAGCAGTACTTC
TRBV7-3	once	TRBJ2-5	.	CASSLWERETQYF	TGTGCCAGCAGCTTATGGGAGCGAGAGACCCAGTACTTC
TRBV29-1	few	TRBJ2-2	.	CSVRGVVAGELFF	TGCAGCGTCAGGGGGGTGGTCGCCGGGGAGCTGTTTTTT
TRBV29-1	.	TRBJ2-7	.	CSVEEPRGDEQYF	TGCAGCGTTGAAGAGCCTCGAGGGGACGAGCAGTACTTC
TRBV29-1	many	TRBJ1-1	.	CSVEGGAPNTEAFF	TGCAGCGTTGAAGGGGGAGCCCCGAACACTGAAGCTTTCTTT
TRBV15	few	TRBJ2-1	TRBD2	CATSRDSQGGRSSSEQFF	TGTGCCACCAGCAGAGATTCCCAGGGCGGGAGATCCTCCAGTGAGCAGTTCTTC
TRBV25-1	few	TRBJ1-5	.	CASSDGTDSNQPQHF	TGTGCCAGCAGTGACGGGACGGATAGCAATCAGCCCCAGCATTTT
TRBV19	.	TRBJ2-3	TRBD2	CASSPGTSAPDTQYF	TGTGCCAGTAGTCCCGGGACTAGCGCCCCAGATACGCAGTATTTT
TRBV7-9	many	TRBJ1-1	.	CASSFGETEAFF	TGTGCCAGCAGCTTCGGTGAAACTGAAGCTTTCTTT
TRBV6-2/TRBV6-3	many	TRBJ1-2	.	CASRRQGVNYGYTF	TGTGCCAGCAGGCGTCAAGGCGTGAACTATGGCTACACCTTC
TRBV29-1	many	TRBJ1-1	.	CSAVSWDTEAFF	TGCAGCGCCGTCAGTTGGGACACTGAAGCTTTCTTT
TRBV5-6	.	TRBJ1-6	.	CASSMWGRDNSPLHF	TGTGCCAGCAGCATGTGGGGTAGAGATAATTCACCCCTCCACTTT
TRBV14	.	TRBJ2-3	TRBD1	CASSPDRGRRDRTDTQYF	TGTGCCAGCAGCCCGGACAGGGGGCGCCGGGATCGCACAGATACGCAGTATTTT
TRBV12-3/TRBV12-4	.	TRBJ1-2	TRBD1	CASTEDRARGGYTF	TGTGCCAGCACCGAGGACAGGGCGAGGGGTGGCTACACCTTC
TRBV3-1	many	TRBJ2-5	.	CASSPGTVGETQYF	TGTGCCAGCAGCCCCGGGACCGTCGGGGAGACCCAGTACTTC
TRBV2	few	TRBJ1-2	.	CASSEVAGNYGYTF	TGTGCCAGCAGTGAAGTTGCTGGCAACTATGGCTACACCTTC
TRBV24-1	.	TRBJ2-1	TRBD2	CATSDRSGRVYNEQFF	TGTGCCACCAGTGATCGTAGCGGGAGGGTATACAATGAGCAGTTCTTC
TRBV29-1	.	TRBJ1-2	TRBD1	CSVEQGTALF	TGCAGCGTTGAACAAGGGACAGCCCTCTTC
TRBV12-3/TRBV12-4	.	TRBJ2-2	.	CASRRELNTGELFF	TGTGCCAGCAGACGGGAGCTGAACACCGGGGAGCTGTTTTTT
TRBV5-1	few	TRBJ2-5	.	CASSLDSQETQYF	TGCGCCAGCAGCTTGGACTCGCAAGAGACCCAGTACTTC
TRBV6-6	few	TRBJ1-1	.	CASSYRPEGGNTEAFF	TGTGCCAGCAGTTATCGCCCTGAGGGGGGGAACACTGAAGCTTTCTTT
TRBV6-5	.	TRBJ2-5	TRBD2	CASSYSAGPNPQTQYF	TGTGCCAGCAGTTACTCAGCGGGACCCAATCCACAGACCCAGTACTTC
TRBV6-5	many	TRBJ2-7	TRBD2	CASSYSLAGGYEQYF	TGTGCCAGCAGTTACTCGTTAGCGGGGGGCTACGAGCAGTACTTC
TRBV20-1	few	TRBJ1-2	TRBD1	CSAFRTGPNYGYTF	TGCAGTGCCTTTCGGACAGGCCCTAACTATGGCTACACCTTC